The rows below give T cell receptor beta chains drawn from one sample of a study of beta chain features in type 1 diabetes. The method was immunoSEQ multiplex PCR; TCRdb's version includes in-frame clones alone and lacks a portion of them. The sample has some 640,000 clones, around an eighth seen once. Material: naive CD4+ T cells from blood. The receptors here all came from a man between 18 and 35 years old with type 1 diabetes. The CDR3 runs from the conserved cysteine through the conserved F or W. A D gene is named only where the DNA matches it firmly. The size field is filled for only some rows; it gives once, few, many or a size class.

>NA|NA|TRBV10-3|TRBJ2-7
CAISEQRVSYEQYF
TGTGCCATCAGTGAGCAGCGGGTGTCCTACGAGCAGTACTTC
>few|NA|TRBV9|TRBJ2-7
CASSGQTGMVHEQYF
TGTGCCAGCAGCGGTCAAACAGGGATGGTCCACGAGCAGTACTTC
>few|TRBD1|TRBV18|TRBJ2-7
CASTDQGAVDEQYF
TGTGCCAGCACGGATCAGGGGGCGGTCGACGAGCAGTACTTC
>NA|TRBD1|TRBV9|TRBJ1-2
CASSVTGTGDNGYTF
TGTGCCAGCAGCGTGACCGGGACAGGGGACAATGGCTACACCTTC
>few|NA|TRBV19|TRBJ2-3
CASSTPGPWDTQYF
TGTGCCAGTAGTACCCCGGGGCCATGGGATACGCAGTATTTT
>once|TRBD2|TRBV4-1|TRBJ2-7
CASPQRLAGESYEQYF
TGCGCCAGCCCTCAAAGACTAGCGGGGGAGTCCTACGAGCAGTACTTC
>once|TRBD1|TRBV5-6|TRBJ1-4
CASSALNRGLSEKLFF
TGTGCCAGCAGCGCACTAAATAGGGGGCTCAGCGAAAAACTGTTTTTT
>NA|NA|TRBV21-1|TRBJ1-1
CASNTRTGMNTEAFF
TGTGCCAGCAACACCCGGACAGGGATGAACACTGAAGCTTTCTTT
>NA|NA|TRBV5-1|TRBJ2-5
CASSSGGSEETQYF
TGCGCCAGCAGCTCCGGCGGATCCGAAGAGACCCAGTACTTC
>few|NA|TRBV7-9|TRBJ2-3
CASTGDTDTQYF
TGTGCCAGCACAGGGGACACAGATACGCAGTATTTT
>few|NA|TRBV29-1|TRBJ2-1
CSGYRVGNNEQFF
TGCAGCGGATACAGGGTGGGAAACAATGAGCAGTTCTTC
>few|NA|TRBV30|TRBJ1-5
CAWSLDANQPQHF
TGTGCCTGGAGTCTGGATGCCAATCAGCCCCAGCATTTT
>NA|TRBD2|TRBV9|TRBJ2-2
CASSVGTFSGLAGGNTGELFF
TGTGCCAGCAGCGTCGGGACTTTCTCGGGACTAGCGGGGGGGAACACCGGGGAGCTGTTTTTT
>NA|NA|TRBV5-6|TRBJ1-4
CASSLVGGQEGEKLFF
TGTGCCAGCAGCTTGGTAGGAGGCCAGGAGGGCGAAAAACTGTTTTTT
>few|NA|TRBV19|TRBJ2-6
CASSIGTRLSGANVLTF
TGTGCCAGTAGTATCGGGACACGACTATCTGGGGCCAACGTCCTGACTTTC
>few|TRBD2|TRBV10-3|TRBJ2-5
CAIRRTSGVQETQYF
TGTGCCATCAGGAGGACTAGCGGGGTGCAGGAGACCCAGTACTTC
>NA|NA|TRBV10-3|TRBJ2-7
CATAVSYEQYF
TGTGCCACGGCCGTCTCCTACGAGCAGTACTTC
>NA|NA|TRBV9|TRBJ1-2
CASSPTGPFGGYTF
TGTGCCAGCAGCCCAACAGGGCCCTTCGGTGGCTACACCTTC
>few|NA|TRBV28|TRBJ2-7
CASSGPPLYEQYF
TGTGCCAGCAGCGGGCCGCCTTTGTACGAGCAGTACTTC
>few|NA|TRBV5-1|TRBJ2-7
CASSLTQPYEQYF
TGCGCCAGCAGCTTGACACAGCCTTACGAGCAGTACTTC
>NA|TRBD1|TRBV6-1|TRBJ1-2
CASSVDRVYGYTF
TGTGCCAGCAGTGTCGACAGGGTCTATGGCTACACCTTC
>few|NA|TRBV6-4|TRBJ2-1
CASSDGRDYNEQFF
TGTGCCAGCAGTGATGGGCGGGATTACAATGAGCAGTTCTTC
>once|TRBD2|TRBV5-4|TRBJ2-3
CASSQAPGLAGRDTQYF
TGCGCCAGCAGCCAGGCCCCGGGACTAGCGGGGAGAGATACGCAGTATTTT
>NA|TRBD1|TRBV30|TRBJ2-7
CAWSVGTAYAEQYF
TGTGCCTGGAGTGTAGGGACAGCCTACGCCGAGCAGTACTTC
>NA|NA|TRBV2|TRBJ2-7
CASRALENEQYF
TGTGCCAGCAGGGCACTAGAGAACGAGCAGTACTTC
>few|TRBD1|TRBV2|TRBJ2-7
CASSEYDRGFDEQYF
TGTGCCAGCAGTGAGTACGACAGGGGGTTTGACGAGCAGTACTTC
>NA|TRBD2|TRBV30|TRBJ2-5
CAWGGGETQYF
TGTGCCTGGGGGGGAGGGGAGACCCAGTACTTC
>few|NA|TRBV30|TRBJ2-7
CAWIERVPQGRYEQYF
TGTGCCTGGATAGAACGGGTACCCCAGGGGCGGTACGAGCAGTACTTC
>NA|NA|TRBV7-2|TRBJ1-6
CASSLGSRSNSPLHF
TGTGCCAGCAGCTTAGGATCCAGGTCTAATTCACCCCTCCACTTT
>few|NA|TRBV21-1|TRBJ1-2
CASSTDRNYGYTF
TGTGCCAGCAGCACGGACAGAAACTATGGCTACACCTTC
>NA|NA|TRBV5-6|TRBJ2-4
CASSFVRGAKNIQYF
TGTGCCAGCAGCTTCGTTCGTGGGGCCAAAAACATTCAGTACTTC
>NA|TRBD1|TRBV9|TRBJ2-3
CASSVTGTGEVDTQYF
TGTGCCAGCAGCGTAACGGGGACAGGGGAGGTAGATACGCAGTATTTT
>NA|NA|TRBV4-3|TRBJ1-2
CASTPRQGYGYTF
TGCGCCAGCACCCCAAGGCAAGGGTATGGCTACACCTTC
>few|NA|TRBV4-2|TRBJ1-2
CASSQEEEQGRYGYTF
TGTGCCAGCAGCCAAGAAGAGGAACAAGGGCGGTATGGCTACACCTTC
>NA|TRBD2|TRBV6-5|TRBJ2-5
CASSYSSGRRETQYF
TGTGCCAGCAGTTACTCTTCCGGGAGGAGAGAGACCCAGTACTTC
>few|TRBD2|TRBV9|TRBJ2-3
CASSSGTSGGYTDTQYF
TGTGCCAGCAGCTCCGGGACTAGCGGGGGGTACACAGATACGCAGTATTTT
>few|TRBD2|TRBV4-1|TRBJ2-7
CASSPGLAGGPLEQYF
TGCGCCAGCAGCCCGGGACTAGCGGGGGGGCCGCTCGAGCAGTACTTC
>few|TRBD2|TRBV29-1|TRBJ2-7
CRQDTSGGEQYF
TGCAGGCAAGATACTAGCGGGGGCGAGCAGTACTTC
>NA|NA|TRBV5-6|TRBJ1-5
CASSLSSGNQPQHF
TGTGCCAGCAGCTTGAGTTCGGGCAATCAGCCCCAGCATTTT
>few|TRBD2|TRBV5-1|TRBJ2-1
CASSKGTSGRFNEQFF
TGCGCCAGCAGCAAGGGGACTAGCGGGAGGTTCAATGAGCAGTTCTTC
>few|NA|TRBV6-5|TRBJ1-5
CASSYRGGQPQHF
TGTGCCAGCAGTTACAGGGGCGGTCAGCCCCAGCATTTT
>NA|TRBD2|TRBV18|TRBJ2-3
CASSQSPGLAGETDTQYF
TGTGCCAGCTCACAAAGCCCGGGACTAGCGGGGGAGACAGATACGCAGTATTTT
>NA|NA|TRBV4-1|TRBJ2-7
CASSQEVYYEQYF
TGCGCCAGCAGCCAAGAGGTCTACTACGAGCAGTACTTC
>few|NA|TRBV6-5|TRBJ1-6
CASRFHRAANSPLHF
TGTGCCAGCAGGTTCCACAGGGCTGCGAATTCACCCCTCCACTTT
>few|NA|TRBV5-1|TRBJ2-1
CASSLDLNNEQFF
TGCGCCAGCAGCTTGGACTTGAACAATGAGCAGTTCTTC
>NA|NA|TRBV4-3|TRBJ2-7
CASSQVGYEQYF
TGCGCCAGCAGCCAAGTGGGCTACGAGCAGTACTTC
>NA|NA|TRBV9|TRBJ2-4
CASSVEGVKWDIQYF
TGTGCCAGCAGCGTAGAAGGGGTAAAATGGGACATTCAGTACTTC